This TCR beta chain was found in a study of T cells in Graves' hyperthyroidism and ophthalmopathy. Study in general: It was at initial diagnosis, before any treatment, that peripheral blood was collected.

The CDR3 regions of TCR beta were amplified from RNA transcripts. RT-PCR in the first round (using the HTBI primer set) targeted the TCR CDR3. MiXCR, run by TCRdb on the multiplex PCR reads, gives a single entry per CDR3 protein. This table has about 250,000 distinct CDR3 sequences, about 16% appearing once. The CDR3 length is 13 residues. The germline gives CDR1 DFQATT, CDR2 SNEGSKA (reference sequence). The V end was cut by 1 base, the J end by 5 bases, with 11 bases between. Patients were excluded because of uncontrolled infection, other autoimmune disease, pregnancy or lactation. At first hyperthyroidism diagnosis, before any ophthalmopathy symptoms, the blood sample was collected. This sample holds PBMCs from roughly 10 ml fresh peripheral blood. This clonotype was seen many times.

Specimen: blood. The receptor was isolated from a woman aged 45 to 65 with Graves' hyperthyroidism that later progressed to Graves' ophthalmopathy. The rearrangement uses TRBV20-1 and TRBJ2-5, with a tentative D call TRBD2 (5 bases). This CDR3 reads CSARGGAWETQYF. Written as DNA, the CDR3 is TGCAGTGCTAGAGGGGGAGCCTGGGAGACCCAGTACTTC.